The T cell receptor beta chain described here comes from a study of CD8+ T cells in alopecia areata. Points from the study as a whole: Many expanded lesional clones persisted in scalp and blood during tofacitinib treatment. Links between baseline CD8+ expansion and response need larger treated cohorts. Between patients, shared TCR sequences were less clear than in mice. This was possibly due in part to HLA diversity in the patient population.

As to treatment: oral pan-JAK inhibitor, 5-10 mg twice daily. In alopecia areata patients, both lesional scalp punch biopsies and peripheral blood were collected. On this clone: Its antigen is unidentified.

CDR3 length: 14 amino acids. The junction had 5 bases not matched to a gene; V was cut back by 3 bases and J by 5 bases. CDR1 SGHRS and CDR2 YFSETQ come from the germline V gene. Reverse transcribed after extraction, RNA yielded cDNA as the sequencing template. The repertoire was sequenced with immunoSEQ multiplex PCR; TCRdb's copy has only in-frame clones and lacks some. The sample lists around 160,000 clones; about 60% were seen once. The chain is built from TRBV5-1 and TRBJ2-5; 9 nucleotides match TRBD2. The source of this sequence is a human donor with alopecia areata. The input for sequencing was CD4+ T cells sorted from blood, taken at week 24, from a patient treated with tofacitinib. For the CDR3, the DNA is TGCGCCAGCAGCTCCGGACTAGCGTCTGAGACCCAGTACTTC. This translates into CASSSGLASETQYF.